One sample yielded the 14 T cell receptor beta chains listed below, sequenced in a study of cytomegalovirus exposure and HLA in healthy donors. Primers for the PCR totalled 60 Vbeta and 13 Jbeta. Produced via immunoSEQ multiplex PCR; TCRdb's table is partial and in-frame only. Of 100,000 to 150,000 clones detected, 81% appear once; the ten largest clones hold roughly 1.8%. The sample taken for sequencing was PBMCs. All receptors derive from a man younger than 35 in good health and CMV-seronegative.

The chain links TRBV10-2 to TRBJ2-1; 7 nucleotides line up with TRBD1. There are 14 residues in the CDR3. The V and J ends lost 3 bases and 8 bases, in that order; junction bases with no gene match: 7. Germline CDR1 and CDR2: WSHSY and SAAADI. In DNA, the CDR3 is TGCGCCAGCAGTGAAACCGGGACAGATTATGAGCAGTTCTTC. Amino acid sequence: CASSETGTDYEQFF.

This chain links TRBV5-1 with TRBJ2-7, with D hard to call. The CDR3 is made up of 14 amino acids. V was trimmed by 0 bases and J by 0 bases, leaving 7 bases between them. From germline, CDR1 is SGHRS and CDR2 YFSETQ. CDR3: CASSLDAHSYEQYF. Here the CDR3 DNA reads TGCGCCAGCAGCTTGGACGCGCACTCCTACGAGCAGTACTTC.

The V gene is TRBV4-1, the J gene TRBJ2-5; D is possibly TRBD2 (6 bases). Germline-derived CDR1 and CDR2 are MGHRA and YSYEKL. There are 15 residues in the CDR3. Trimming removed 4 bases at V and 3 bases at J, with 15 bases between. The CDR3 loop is CASSLGAGGEETQYF. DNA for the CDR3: TGCGCCAGCAGCCTCGGGGCCGGGGGTGAAGAGACCCAGTACTTC.

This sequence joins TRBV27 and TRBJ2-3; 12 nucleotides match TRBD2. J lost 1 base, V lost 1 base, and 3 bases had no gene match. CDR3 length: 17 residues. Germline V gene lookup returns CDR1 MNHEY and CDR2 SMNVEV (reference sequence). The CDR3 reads CASSLLRLAGGTDTQYF. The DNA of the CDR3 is TGTGCCAGCAGTTTATTACGACTAGCGGGGGGCACAGATACGCAGTATTTT.

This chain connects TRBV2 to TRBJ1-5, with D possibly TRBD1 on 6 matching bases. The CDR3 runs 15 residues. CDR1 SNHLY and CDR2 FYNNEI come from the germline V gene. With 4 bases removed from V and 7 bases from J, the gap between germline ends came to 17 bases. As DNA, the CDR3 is TGTGCCAGCAGTGGGTTCAGGGGATCGACGCAGCCCCAGCATTTT. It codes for CASSGFRGSTQPQHF.

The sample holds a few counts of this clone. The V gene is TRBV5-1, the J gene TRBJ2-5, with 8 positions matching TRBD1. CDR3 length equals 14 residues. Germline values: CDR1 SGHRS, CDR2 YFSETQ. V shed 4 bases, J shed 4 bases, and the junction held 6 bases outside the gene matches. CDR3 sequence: CASSPGQVGETQYF. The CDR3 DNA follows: TGCGCCAGCAGCCCGGGACAGGTAGGAGAGACCCAGTACTTC.

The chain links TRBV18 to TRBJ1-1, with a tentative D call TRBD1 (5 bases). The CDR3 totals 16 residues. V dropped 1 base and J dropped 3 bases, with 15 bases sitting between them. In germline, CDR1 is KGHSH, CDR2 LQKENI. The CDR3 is CASSPLTGGRYTEAFF. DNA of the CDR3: TGTGCCAGCTCACCACTTACGGGGGGAAGGTACACTGAAGCTTTCTTT.

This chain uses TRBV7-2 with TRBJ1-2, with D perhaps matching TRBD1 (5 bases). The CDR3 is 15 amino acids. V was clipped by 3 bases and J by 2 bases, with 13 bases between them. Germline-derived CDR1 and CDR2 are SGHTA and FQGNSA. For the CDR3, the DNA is TGTGCCAGCAGCTTGAACAGGATTACGAACTATGGCTACACCTTC. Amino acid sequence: CASSLNRITNYGYTF.

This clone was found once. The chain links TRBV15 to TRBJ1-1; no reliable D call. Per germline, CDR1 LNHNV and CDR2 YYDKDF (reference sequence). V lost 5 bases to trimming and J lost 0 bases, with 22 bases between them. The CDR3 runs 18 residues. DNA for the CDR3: TGTGCCACCAGCGCCGGCCACGGGGTTTTAGGGTTGAACACTGAAGCTTTCTTT. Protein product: CATSAGHGVLGLNTEAFF. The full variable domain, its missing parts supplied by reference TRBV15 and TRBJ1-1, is DAMVIQNPRYQVTQFGKPVTLSCSQTLNHNVMYWYQQKSSQAPKLLFHYYDKDFNNEADTPDNFQSRRPNTSFCFLDIRSPGLGDTAMYLCATSAGHGVLGLNTEAFFGQGTRLTVV.

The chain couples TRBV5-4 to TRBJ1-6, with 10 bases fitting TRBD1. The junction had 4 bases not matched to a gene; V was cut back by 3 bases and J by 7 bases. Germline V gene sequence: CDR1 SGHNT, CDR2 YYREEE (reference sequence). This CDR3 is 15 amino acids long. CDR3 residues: CASSWGTGVNSPLHF. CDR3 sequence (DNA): TGTGCCAGCAGCTGGGGGACAGGGGTAAATTCACCCCTCCACTTT. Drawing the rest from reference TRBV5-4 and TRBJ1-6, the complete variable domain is ETGVTQSPTHLIKTRGQQVTLRCSSQSGHNTVSWYQQALGQGPQFIFQYYREEENGRGNFPPRFSGLQFPNYSSELNVNALELDDSALYLCASSWGTGVNSPLHFGNGTRLTVT.

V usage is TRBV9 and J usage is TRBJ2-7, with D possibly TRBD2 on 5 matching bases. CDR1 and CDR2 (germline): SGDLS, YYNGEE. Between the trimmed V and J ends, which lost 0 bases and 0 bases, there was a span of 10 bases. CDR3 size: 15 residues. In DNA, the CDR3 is TGTGCCAGCAGCGTAGGAGGACGGGACTCCTACGAGCAGTACTTC. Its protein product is CASSVGGRDSYEQYF. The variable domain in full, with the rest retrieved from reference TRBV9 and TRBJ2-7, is DSGVTQTPKHLITATGQRVTLRCSPRSGDLSVYWYQQSLDQGLQFLIQYYNGEERAKGNILERFSAQQFPDLHSELNLSSLELGDSALYFCASSVGGRDSYEQYFGPGTRLTVT.

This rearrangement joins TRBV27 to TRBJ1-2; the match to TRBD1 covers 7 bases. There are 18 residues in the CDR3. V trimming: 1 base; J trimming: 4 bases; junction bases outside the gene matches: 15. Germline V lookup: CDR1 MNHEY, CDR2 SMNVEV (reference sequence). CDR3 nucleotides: TGTGCCAGCAGTTTATTGGGCCAAAACAGGGGCCGCTTCTATGGCTACACCTTC. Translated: CASSLLGQNRGRFYGYTF.

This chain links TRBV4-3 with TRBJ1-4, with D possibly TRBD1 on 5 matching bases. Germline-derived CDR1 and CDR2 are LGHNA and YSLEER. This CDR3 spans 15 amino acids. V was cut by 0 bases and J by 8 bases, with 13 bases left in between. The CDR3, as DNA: TGCGCCAGCAGCCAAGAAGCAGGGTCGTGGGAAAAACTGTTTTTT. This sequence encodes CASSQEAGSWEKLFF.

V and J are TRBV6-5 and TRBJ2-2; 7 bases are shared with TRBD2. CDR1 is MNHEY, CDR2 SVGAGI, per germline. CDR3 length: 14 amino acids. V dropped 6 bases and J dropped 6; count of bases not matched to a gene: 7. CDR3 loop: CASSNRGGPGELFF. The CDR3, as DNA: TGTGCCAGCAGCAATCGCGGGGGACCCGGGGAGCTGTTTTTT.